This section outlines one TCR beta chain sequence together with its context. As yet, its antigen is unknown. This sample was included in a study of OX40 agonist ivuxolimab in advanced cancers. Study-wide context: Of mixed ages from about 20 to 80 and averaging roughly 64 years, the group was 65% to 85% male. Under the entry rules, prior anti-PD-1, anti-PD-L1 or anti-CTLA-4 therapy was allowed, and around 40% had some.

The study's findings and limits: There was clonal expansion of CD4+ and CD8+ blood T cells by week 6 at 0.1 to 3.0 mg/kg. CD8+ T cells (on average) carried more expanded clones than CD4+ T cells.

Libraries were prepared by immunoSEQ multiplex PCR; TCRdb keeps only in-frame clonotypes and omits some of them. The data contain 78,000 or so clones, about 91% of them singletons. V lost 8 bases and J lost 4; bases outside the gene matches: 12. The CDR3 loop spans 15 amino acids. The germline V gene has CDR1 SQVTM and CDR2 ANQGSEA. The chain has TRBV29-1 and TRBJ2-2, with 8 bases lining up with TRBD1. The source was CD4+ or CD8+ T cells sorted from blood, collected in a trial of the OX40 agonist ivuxolimab. The receptor comes from an adult with an advanced solid tumor such as melanoma, head and neck, liver or kidney cancer. DNA for the CDR3: TGCAGCTTCTTACCCCCAGACAGGGGCACCGGGGAGCTGTTTTTT. This encodes CSFLPPDRGTGELFF.